A selection of T cell receptor beta chains follows, all from one sample in a study of blood T cell repertoires in COVID-19. Libraries were prepared by immunoSEQ multiplex PCR; TCRdb keeps only in-frame clonotypes and omits some of them. This sample yields some 410,000 clones, of which 85% to 90% are seen a single time; 0.95% to 1% belongs to the top ten. The specimen sequenced was PBMCs or T cells enriched from blood (not recorded which). These receptors were taken from a woman younger than 45 with acute COVID-19. Each CDR3 is given with its conserved first and last residue. The D gene is left open where the match is weak. Size tells how often a clone was seen (once, few, many) or the class of an expanded clone, and some rows leave it out.

NA,TRBD1,TRBJ1-1,TRBV20-1,TGCAGTGCTAGTGTGAGGGGGCAAACTGAAGCTTTCTTT,CSASVRGQTEAFF
NA,NA,TRBJ2-1,TRBV10-1,TGCGCCAGCAGTACCGGGACTCTTCCTTTGGGTGAGCAGTTCTTC,CASSTGTLPLGEQFF
NA,TRBD2,TRBJ2-3,TRBV5-1,TGCGCCAGTGCGGACGGCGGGGGGGCCGGGGCAGATACGCAGTATTTT,CASADGGGAGADTQYF
NA,NA,TRBJ2-1,TRBV10-3,TGTGCCACCAGGCCGGGGGGCCAGAATGAGCAGTTCTTC,CATRPGGQNEQFF
once,NA,TRBJ1-3,TRBV3-1/TRBV3-2,TGTGCCAGCAGCCAGCAGGGGCCATTCGTTGGAAACACCATATATTTT,CASSQQGPFVGNTIYF
NA,NA,TRBJ2-6,TRBV7-3,TGTGCCAGCAGCCTACAGGGAGCCATCTCTGGGGCCAACGTCCTGACTTTC,CASSLQGAISGANVLTF
NA,NA,TRBJ1-2,TRBV30,TGTGCCTGGAGTGGAGATCTCGGCTACACCTTC,CAWSGDLGYTF
NA,NA,TRBJ1-1,TRBV6-5,TGTGCCAGCAGCGCCCGGGGGAACACTGAAGCTTTCTTT,CASSARGNTEAFF
NA,TRBD2,TRBJ2-2,TRBV14,TGTGCCAGCAGCCAAGATTGGGGGGGGTCCACCGGGGAGCTGTTTTTT,CASSQDWGGSTGELFF
NA,NA,TRBJ2-7,TRBV5-1,TGCGCCAGCAGCTTTGTACAGAGCTCCTACGAGCAGTACTTC,CASSFVQSSYEQYF
NA,NA,TRBJ2-5,TRBV24-1,TGTGCCACCAGTGGGACGGGGTCTGGAGAGACCCAGTACTTC,CATSGTGSGETQYF